These 25 T cell receptor beta chains originate from one sample sequenced in a study of blood T cell repertoires in COVID-19. Sequencing used immunoSEQ multiplex PCR; TCRdb keeps in-frame clones, though not all of them. The sample includes approximately 490,000 clones, around 90% of them seen just once. Sequencing was done on a sample of PBMCs or T cells enriched from blood (not recorded which). The receptors stem from a young woman who had recovered from COVID-19.

The genes are TRBV10-3 and TRBJ2-1; 8 bases are shared with TRBD2. The V segment lost 5 bases and the J segment 10 bases; nucleotides outside the gene matches: 10. The CDR3 extends over 14 amino acids. Germline V lookup: CDR1 ENHRY, CDR2 SYGVKD. CDR3 sequence: CAISLQAGGGEQFF. CDR3 nucleotide sequence: TGTGCCATCAGTCTTCAGGCGGGGGGTGGCGAGCAGTTCTTC.

J is TRBJ2-6 and V is TRBV10-3; 12 nucleotides match TRBD1. The trim removed 3 bases at V and 2 bases at J, leaving 8 bases unmatched. Germline CDR1 reads ENHRY; CDR2 reads SYGVKD. CDR3 length equals 19 residues. CDR3 loop: CAISDRRGQGAAGANVLTF. In DNA form, the CDR3 reads TGTGCCATCAGTGATAGGAGGGGACAGGGGGCGGCTGGGGCCAACGTCCTGACTTTC.

The V and J genes are TRBV5-6 and TRBJ1-2; D may be TRBD1 (6 bases). Germline V CDR1 and CDR2: SGHDT, YYEEEE. There are 13 residues in the CDR3. Trimming stripped 5 bases from V and 5 bases from J, with 13 bases between. CDR3 coding DNA: TGTGCCAGCAGTTCGGACAGCTTGTATGGCTACACCTTC. Amino acid sequence: CASSSDSLYGYTF. The full variable domain, its missing parts supplied by reference TRBV5-6 and TRBJ1-2, is DAGVTQSPTHLIKTRGQQVTLRCSPKSGHDTVSWYQQALGQGPQFIFQYYEEEERQRGNFPDRFSGHQFPNYSSELNVNALLLGDSALYLCASSSDSLYGYTFGSGTRLTVV.

As to this clone: This same CDR3 is encoded by further DNA sequences in the sample. The chain recombines TRBV28 with TRBJ1-2; no definite D call. From germline, CDR1 is MDHEN and CDR2 SYDVKM. CDR3 size: 13 residues. The V gene lost 5 bases and the J gene lost 4 bases, with 11 bases spanning the gap. The CDR3 reads CASSPLGSYGYTF. As DNA, the CDR3 is TGTGCCAGCAGTCCTCTCGGGTCCTATGGCTACACCTTC.

J is TRBJ2-7 and V is TRBV3-1 (or the pseudogene TRBV3-2); 8 bases align to TRBD1. The J segment lost 0 bases and the V segment lost 4 bases, leaving 5 bases of the junction unmatched. The germline V gene has CDR1 LGHDT and CDR2 YNNKEL (reference sequence). CDR3 length: 15 amino acids. CDR3 region: CASSRTGPISYEQYF. For the CDR3, the DNA is TGTGCCAGCAGCCGGACAGGGCCGATCTCCTACGAGCAGTACTTC.

This clone has a single count. This chain connects TRBV14 to TRBJ1-1; maybe TRBD1 (5 bases). The CDR3 is made up of 15 amino acids. CDR1 and CDR2 from the germline V gene are SGHDN and FVKESK. The V end lost 4 bases, the J end lost 4 bases, and 16 bases lay between the germline ends. CDR3: CASSLRGEMVTEAFF. CDR3 bases: TGTGCCAGCAGCCTCCGGGGGGAAATGGTCACTGAAGCTTTCTTT.

The gene calls are TRBV6-5 and TRBJ2-5; TRBD1 matches 9 bases. With V trimmed by 7 bases and J by 3 bases, 6 bases remained unmatched. The CDR3 is 14 residues long. Germline-derived CDR1 and CDR2 are MNHEY and SVGAGI. The CDR3 DNA sequence: TGTGCCAGCACCCTGGACAGGGGAGAAGAGACCCAGTACTTC. It translates to CASTLDRGEETQYF.

In this sample, this clone turned up once. Here the CDR3 reads CAWKGREGVEQYF. CDR3 DNA sequence: TGTGCCTGGAAGGGGAGGGAGGGTGTCGAGCAGTACTTC. This chain links TRBV30 with TRBJ2-7, with 7 bases fitting TRBD2. This CDR3 region has 13 residues. Germline CDR1 is GTSNPN and CDR2 is SVGIG (reference sequence). The V segment lost 4 bases and the J segment 6 bases; nucleotides outside the gene matches: 9. Using reference TRBV30 and TRBJ2-7 for the parts outside the CDR3, the full variable domain is SQTIHQWPATLVQPVGSPLSLECTVEGTSNPNLYWYRQAAGRGLQLLFYSVGIGQISSEVPQNLSASRPQDRQFILSSKKLLLSDSGFYLCAWKGREGVEQYFGPGTRLTVT.

In its sample, this clone was seen once. The chain couples TRBV5-4 to TRBJ2-3, with 8 positions matching TRBD1. The CDR3 extends over 16 amino acids. CDR1 and CDR2 (germline): SGHNT, YYREEE (reference sequence). The V segment lost 4 bases and the J segment 6 bases; nucleotides outside the gene matches: 13. The CDR3 loop is CASSLSLQGGIDTQYF. The CDR3 nucleotides read TGTGCCAGCAGCCTCTCCCTACAGGGGGGAATTGATACGCAGTATTTT. The full variable domain, rest sourced from reference TRBV5-4 and TRBJ2-3, is ETGVTQSPTHLIKTRGQQVTLRCSSQSGHNTVSWYQQALGQGPQFIFQYYREEENGRGNFPPRFSGLQFPNYSSELNVNALELDDSALYLCASSLSLQGGIDTQYFGPGTRLTVL.

V usage is TRBV7-3 and J usage is TRBJ2-3, with unresolved D. V was pared by 6 bases and J by 6 bases, with 13 bases between. Per germline, CDR1 SGHTA and CDR2 FQGTGA. The CDR3 spans 13 residues. This CDR3 is CASSFELRDTQYF. In DNA, the CDR3 is TGTGCCAGCAGTTTTGAACTTCGGGATACGCAGTATTTT.

The V gene is TRBV3-1 (or the pseudogene TRBV3-2), the J gene TRBJ2-1, with D tentatively TRBD2 (6 bases). The CDR3 has 15 residues. V was shortened by 4 bases and J by 0 bases, with 10 bases between the two germline ends. Per germline, CDR1 LGHDT and CDR2 YNNKEL (reference sequence). The CDR3 DNA is TGTGCCAGCAGCCTCGAGACTAGCTCCTACAATGAGCAGTTCTTC. Translating it yields CASSLETSSYNEQFF.

This clone was seen once. The sample carries other DNA sequences with the same CDR3. The genes are TRBV2 and TRBJ1-1; D gene unclear. Per germline, CDR1 SNHLY and CDR2 FYNNEI. The CDR3 totals 11 residues. Trimming removed 6 bases at V and 7 bases at J, with 9 bases between. This CDR3 reads CASSVSGEAFF. CDR3 DNA: TGTGCCAGCAGCGTTTCCGGTGAAGCTTTCTTT.

The CDR3, as DNA: TGTGCCAGTAGGGGCCAGGGGGGCTCCTATAATTCACCCCTCCACTTT. Encoded protein: CASRGQGGSYNSPLHF. This chain uses TRBV19 with TRBJ1-6, with 7 bases fitting TRBD1. CDR1 is LNHDA and CDR2 is SQIVND in the germline V gene (reference sequence). V shed 6 bases, J shed 0 bases, and the junction held 5 bases outside the gene matches. The CDR3 runs 16 residues.

The chain carries TRBV3-1 (or the pseudogene TRBV3-2) and TRBJ1-2; D call uncertain. The CDR3 spans 11 residues. Trimming left V 11 bases short and J 7 bases short, with 14 bases between. Germline CDR1 reads LGHDT; CDR2 reads YNNKEL (reference sequence). The CDR3 nucleotides are TGTGCCTCCCTGGCGGGGTCTGGCTACACCTTC. This codes for CASLAGSGYTF.

The V and J genes are TRBV12-5 and TRBJ2-3, with unresolved D. CDR3 length: 17 residues. From germline, CDR1 is LGHNT and CDR2 FRNRAP. The germline V and J ends were trimmed by 1 base and 3 bases, with 17 bases remaining between them. The CDR3 region is CASGLDSGGRLTDTQYF. The CDR3 DNA follows: TGTGCTAGTGGTTTGGATTCCGGTGGCAGGCTAACAGATACGCAGTATTTT.

The V call is TRBV5-1, the J call TRBJ2-3, with D possibly being TRBD2 (5 bases). This CDR3 is built from 17 residues. Germline V CDR1 and CDR2: SGHRS, YFSETQ. V lost 0 bases and J 4 bases, leaving 18 bases between the germline ends. CDR3 DNA sequence: TGCGCCAGCAGCTTGGCCGGGGTTCTTCTAGAAGCAGATACGCAGTATTTT. Its translation: CASSLAGVLLEADTQYF. The variable domain in full, with the rest retrieved from reference TRBV5-1 and TRBJ2-3, is KAGVTQTPRYLIKTRGQQVTLSCSPISGHRSVSWYQQTPGQGLQFLFEYFSETQRNKGNFPGRFSGRQFSNSRSEMNVSTLELGDSALYLCASSLAGVLLEADTQYFGPGTRLTVL.

V usage is TRBV5-1 and J usage is TRBJ2-5; 10 bases are shared with TRBD1. The length of the CDR3 is 15 residues. After removal of 6 bases from V and 6 bases from J, the junction contained 11 bases not matched to a gene. Germline CDR1 SGHRS, CDR2 YFSETQ. The chain's CDR3 is CASTLMTGGAQTQYF. In nucleotides, the CDR3 is TGCGCCAGCACATTAATGACAGGGGGCGCGCAGACCCAGTACTTC.

The rearrangement links TRBV18 to TRBJ1-1; D gene unclear. From germline, CDR1 is KGHSH and CDR2 LQKENI. This CDR3 region has 14 residues. Trimming stripped 7 bases from V and 4 bases from J, with 16 bases between. CDR3 bases: TGTGCCAGCTTAAACGGGGTTGTGGGCACTGAAGCTTTCTTT. It encodes CASLNGVVGTEAFF.

This clone was counted a single time. This sequence joins TRBV30 and TRBJ1-6, with D perhaps TRBD1 (6 bases). Germline V gene data show CDR1 as GTSNPN and CDR2 as SVGIG (reference sequence). With 8 bases removed from V and 8 bases from J, the gap between germline ends came to 22 bases. The CDR3 runs to 15 residues. This CDR3 reads CAVNGGGGQDSPLHF. The CDR3 nucleotides read TGTGCCGTCAATGGAGGCGGGGGGCAGGATTCACCCCTCCACTTT.

J is TRBJ1-5 and V is TRBV28, with D possibly being TRBD1 (6 bases). With 8 bases removed from V and 6 bases from J, the gap between germline ends came to 23 bases. The germline gives CDR1 MDHEN, CDR2 SYDVKM. This CDR3 is built from 16 residues. This CDR3 reads CASWPSGGAVSQPQHF. CDR3 DNA: TGTGCCAGCTGGCCCTCGGGGGGCGCAGTGAGTCAGCCCCAGCATTTT.

The V call is TRBV10-3, the J call TRBJ2-7; tentatively, D is TRBD2 (5 bases). This CDR3 spans 14 amino acids. Deletions cut 10 bases from V and 2 bases from J, with 18 bases between. Germline CDR1 and CDR2: ENHRY and SYGVKD. The CDR3 sequence: CATVAEGRPYEQYF. The CDR3 DNA follows: TGTGCCACCGTTGCCGAGGGTCGGCCCTACGAGCAGTACTTC.

The J gene is TRBJ2-2, the V gene TRBV5-1; D may be TRBD1 (6 bases). V was shortened by 0 bases and J by 2 bases, with 11 bases between the two germline ends. The CDR3 consists of 16 residues. Germline assignment: CDR1 SGHRS and CDR2 YFSETQ. DNA for the CDR3: TGCGCCAGCAGCTTGGGTGGGACACATAACACCGGGGAGCTGTTTTTT. It codes for CASSLGGTHNTGELFF.

This chain uses TRBV28 with TRBJ2-7; D may be TRBD2 (5 bases). Trimming shortened V by 6 bases and J by 4 bases, and 13 bases separated the two germline ends. The germline V gene encodes CDR1 MDHEN and CDR2 SYDVKM. The CDR3 has 13 amino acids. The CDR3 DNA follows: TGTGCCAGCAGGCTTCCGGGGAAATACGAGCAGTACTTC. It translates to CASRLPGKYEQYF.

This clone turned up a few times. The V call is TRBV5-1, the J call TRBJ2-5; a possible D gene is TRBD2 (5 bases). This CDR3 region has 16 residues. Germline lookup yields CDR1 SGHRS and CDR2 YFSETQ. Trimming removed 4 bases from V and 5 bases from J, with 21 bases in between. CDR3 DNA sequence: TGCGCCAGCAGCCCGCCTAGGACTCTCGGGGTGGAGACCCAGTACTTC. Its protein is CASSPPRTLGVETQYF.

This rearrangement joins TRBV4-1 to TRBJ1-6; D call uncertain. V was trimmed by 0 bases and J by 13 bases, leaving 22 bases between them. The CDR3 runs to 17 residues. The V gene's germline CDR1 is MGHRA and CDR2 YSYEKL. CDR3 region: CASSQEVTVLSRRPLHF. CDR3 nucleotides: TGCGCCAGCAGCCAAGAAGTCACCGTCCTGAGTCGGCGGCCCCTCCACTTT.